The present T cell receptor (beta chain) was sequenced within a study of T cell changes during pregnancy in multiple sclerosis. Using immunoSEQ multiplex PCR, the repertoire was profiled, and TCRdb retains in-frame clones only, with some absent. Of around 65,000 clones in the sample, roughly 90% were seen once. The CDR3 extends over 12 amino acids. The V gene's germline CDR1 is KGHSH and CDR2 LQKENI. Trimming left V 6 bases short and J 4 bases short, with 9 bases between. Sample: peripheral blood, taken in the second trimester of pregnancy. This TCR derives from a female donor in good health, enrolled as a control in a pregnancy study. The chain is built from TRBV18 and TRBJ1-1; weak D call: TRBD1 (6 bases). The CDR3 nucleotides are TGTGCCAGCTCGCGAGGGGGCACTGAAGCTTTCTTT. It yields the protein CASSRGGTEAFF.